The 15 T cell receptor beta chains listed next were all sequenced from one sample in a study of shared clonotypes between healthy human individuals. Sequencing used immunoSEQ multiplex PCR; TCRdb keeps in-frame clones, though not all of them. The data show about 2.4 million clones, approximately 94% seen once. Source material: naive CD4+ T cells from PBMCs. Stated subset: CD45RA+ positively selected. These receptors all come from a man younger than 35 in good health. Some clones in this sample may be carry-over from other donors' samples.

The gene calls are TRBV4-1 and TRBJ2-7; D perhaps matches TRBD1 (5 bases). Germline assignment: CDR1 MGHRA and CDR2 YSYEKL. The V end was cut by 6 bases, the J end by 0 bases, with 15 bases between. The CDR3 is 15 residues long. Here the CDR3 DNA reads TGCGCCAGCAGACTCGTGGGGCGGAGCTCCTACGAGCAGTACTTC. Its protein product is CASRLVGRSSYEQYF.

V gene TRBV19 combines with J gene TRBJ2-1; 7 positions match TRBD2. Germline CDR1 reads LNHDA; CDR2 reads SQIVND (reference sequence). J gave up 4 bases and V 10 bases, and 13 bases lay outside the gene matches. The CDR3 covers 15 residues. CDR3 DNA sequence: TGTGCCACCCAAGCGGGAAATATCGGATACAATGAGCAGTTCTTC. Translating gives CATQAGNIGYNEQFF.

The chain is built from TRBV28 and TRBJ1-2, with a possible D match to TRBD1 (5 bases). Germline CDR1 reads MDHEN; CDR2 reads SYDVKM. The CDR3 contains 15 residues. V was pared by 6 bases and J by 0 bases, with 14 bases between. CDR3 protein: CASSLGGFPNYGYTF. The CDR3 DNA follows: TGTGCCAGCAGCCTGGGGGGATTTCCTAACTATGGCTACACCTTC.

This clone was picked up one time. This sequence joins TRBV10-2 and TRBJ2-7; tentative D call: TRBD2 (5 bases). V was trimmed by 5 bases and J by 6 bases, leaving 8 bases between them. Germline CDR1 WSHSY, CDR2 SAAADI. CDR3 length: 11 residues. Written as DNA, the CDR3 is TGCGCCAGCAGTCCCGAGGGCGAGCAGTACTTC. Its protein is CASSPEGEQYF.

The V gene is TRBV2, the J gene TRBJ1-1; no clear D gene. This CDR3 comprises 13 residues. The germline V gene has CDR1 SNHLY and CDR2 FYNNEI. Trimming took 6 bases from V and 6 from J, leaving 14 bases between them. The CDR3 sequence is CASSDGYGAEAFF. The CDR3 region has the DNA TGTGCCAGCAGCGACGGATACGGGGCTGAAGCTTTCTTT.

The gene calls are TRBV19 and TRBJ2-4; D uncertain. The V gene lost 0 bases and the J gene lost 3 bases, with 9 bases spanning the gap. CDR1 LNHDA and CDR2 SQIVND come from the germline V gene (reference sequence). The CDR3 contains 15 residues. Here the CDR3 DNA reads TGTGCCAGTAGTATAGAGGGGTCCTACAAAAACATTCAGTACTTC. Amino acid sequence: CASSIEGSYKNIQYF.

This clone was picked up one time. The chain links TRBV19 to TRBJ2-6; D remains unclear. The germline gives CDR1 LNHDA, CDR2 SQIVND (reference sequence). The V gene lost 11 bases and the J gene lost 4 bases, with 24 bases spanning the gap. There are 17 residues in the CDR3. CDR3: CASDARPKGIGANVLTF. The CDR3 DNA sequence: TGTGCCTCGGACGCCCGGCCAAAAGGGATCGGGGCCAACGTCCTGACTTTC.

The chain uses TRBV5-1 and TRBJ2-5; the match to TRBD2 covers 14 bases. J was trimmed by 2 bases and V by 4 bases; bases with no gene match: 4. Germline-derived CDR1 and CDR2 are SGHRS and YFSETQ. The CDR3 has 16 residues. This CDR3 reads CASSRGTSGGQETQYF. The CDR3 DNA reads TGCGCCAGCAGCCGTGGGACTAGCGGGGGACAAGAGACCCAGTACTTC. The complete variable domain, with remaining parts taken from reference TRBV5-1 and TRBJ2-5, reads KAGVTQTPRYLIKTRGQQVTLSCSPISGHRSVSWYQQTPGQGLQFLFEYFSETQRNKGNFPGRFSGRQFSNSRSEMNVSTLELGDSALYLCASSRGTSGGQETQYFGPGTRLLVL.

The genes are TRBV19 and TRBJ1-2; TRBD1 might be the D (6 bases). The ends were cut back, 4 bases at V and 5 bases at J, with 14 bases in the middle. CDR3 length equals 14 residues. In germline, CDR1 is LNHDA, CDR2 SQIVND (reference sequence). The CDR3 DNA sequence: TGTGCCAGTAGTACCCGAGGGCAGGGGTATGGCTACACCTTC. It codes for CASSTRGQGYGYTF.

V is TRBV29-1 and J is TRBJ2-7; D is perhaps TRBD1 or TRBD2 (6 bases each). This CDR3 spans 15 amino acids. Germline V gene sequence: CDR1 SQVTM, CDR2 ANQGSEA. V lost 4 bases to trimming and J lost 2 bases, with 18 bases between them. DNA for the CDR3: TGCAGCGTTGGAGGGGGGCTCGAGCGCACCTACGAGCAGTACTTC. This codes for CSVGGGLERTYEQYF.

The V call is TRBV11-2, the J call TRBJ2-7, with a tentative D call TRBD1 (5 bases). CDR3 length: 16 residues. V lost 3 bases, J lost 0 bases, and 15 bases lay in between. The germline gives CDR1 SGHAT, CDR2 FQNNGV. CDR3 DNA: TGTGCCAGCAGCTTTTCAGGGTCCCCGAGCTCCTACGAGCAGTACTTC. It specifies CASSFSGSPSSYEQYF.

CDR3 DNA sequence: TGTGCCTGGAGTGAGGGGAACTATGGCTACACCTTC. Translation: CAWSEGNYGYTF. The J gene is TRBJ1-2, the V gene TRBV30; weak D call: TRBD1 (5 bases). Germline loops: CDR1 GTSNPN, CDR2 SVGIG (reference sequence). CDR3 length equals 12 residues. V lost 1 base to trimming and J lost 2 bases, with 5 bases between them. Complete variable domain (other parts from reference TRBV30 and TRBJ1-2): SQTIHQWPATLVQPVGSPLSLECTVEGTSNPNLYWYRQAAGRGLQLLFYSVGIGQISSEVPQNLSASRPQDRQFILSSKKLLLSDSGFYLCAWSEGNYGYTFGSGTRLTVV.

This rearrangement joins TRBV5-6 to TRBJ1-3, with D tentatively TRBD1 (5 bases). CDR1 is SGHDT, CDR2 YYEEEE, per germline. CDR3 length: 14 residues. V lost 4 bases, J lost 11 bases, and 19 bases lay in between. CDR3 in amino acids: CASSLSGGESAIYF. CDR3 nucleotide sequence: TGTGCCAGCAGCCTTTCGGGGGGTGAGTCTGCCATATATTTT. Using reference TRBV5-6 and TRBJ1-3 for the parts outside the CDR3, the full variable domain is DAGVTQSPTHLIKTRGQQVTLRCSPKSGHDTVSWYQQALGQGPQFIFQYYEEEERQRGNFPDRFSGHQFPNYSSELNVNALLLGDSALYLCASSLSGGESAIYFGEGSWLTVV.

The rearrangement links TRBV7-9 to TRBJ1-5; 11 positions match TRBD1. Trimming removed 5 bases from V and 9 bases from J; junction bases left unmatched: 9. CDR1 and CDR2 from the germline V gene are SEHNR and FQNEAQ (reference sequence). The CDR3 is 15 amino acids. The CDR3 loop reads CASSPGTGGIRPQHF. CDR3 nucleotides: TGTGCCAGCAGCCCCGGGACAGGGGGAATAAGGCCCCAGCATTTT.

The chain recombines TRBV19 with TRBJ2-5, with D tentatively TRBD1 or TRBD2 (5 bases each). This CDR3 spans 14 amino acids. V was pared by 6 bases and J by 4 bases, with 15 bases between. Germline CDR1 reads LNHDA; CDR2 reads SQIVND (reference sequence). The CDR3 nucleotides read TGTGCCAGTAGCCTCTCGGGGCGGCGAGAGACCCAGTACTTC. It translates to CASSLSGRRETQYF.